The source of this T cell receptor beta chain is a study of cytomegalovirus exposure and HLA in healthy donors. CDR3 length: 15 amino acids. The germline V gene has CDR1 MGHRA and CDR2 YSYEKL. Unmatched junction bases numbered 9, after V lost 5 bases and J lost 7 bases. In its sample, this clone was seen a few times. A multiplex PCR was run with 60 Vbeta primers and 13 Jbeta primers. The method was immunoSEQ multiplex PCR; TCRdb's version includes in-frame clones alone and lacks a portion of them. The top ten clones hold 0.65% of a sample with roughly 170,000 clones, about 80% of them seen once. The rearrangement links TRBV4-1 to TRBJ2-7, with TRBD2 matching over 12 bases. Input material: PBMCs. The TCR was taken from a boy aged 10-17 years in good health and CMV-seronegative. For the CDR3, the DNA is TGCGCCAGCAGCAAAGGACTAGCGGGATCTCGAGAGCAGTACTTC. Translated: CASSKGLAGSREQYF.